The T cell receptor beta chain described here comes from a study of cytomegalovirus exposure and HLA in healthy donors. J gave up 4 bases and V 5 bases, and 8 bases lay outside the gene matches. CDR1 and CDR2 from the germline V gene are SGHNT and YENEEA. The CDR3 has 15 amino acids. General study findings and limits: Later on, analysis showed that most CMV-associated TCR beta chains appeared to be HLA-restricted. Cytomegalovirus association was listed for around 170 TCR beta chains. When a later analysis was performed, an Asian-associated ancestry cluster reportedly had fewer N-insertions than the approximately 700-donor mean. Follow-up analysis later connected one missense variant in DCLRE1C with trimming of TCR beta V- and J-genes.

A remark on this clone: Its antigen is unidentified.

60 Vbeta and 13 Jbeta primers were used in PCR. TCRdb keeps only in-frame clones here, not all; method: immunoSEQ multiplex PCR. In the table there are more than 150,000 clones, roughly nine tenths of which are singletons. What was sequenced was PBMCs. V and J are TRBV11-3 and TRBJ2-1; 7 bases agree with TRBD2. The clonotype comes from a girl under three years old in good health and CMV-seronegative. The CDR3 sequence: CASSPREALYNEQFF. CDR3 DNA: TGTGCCAGCAGCCCCCGGGAGGCCCTTTACAATGAGCAGTTCTTC.